The 9 T cell receptor beta chains in this list originate from one sample, sequenced in a study of regulatory T cells in long-lasting Graves disease. Time point described: newly diagnosed GD, antithyroid drugs for less than 3 months. PBMC RNA served as the TCR library source. Sequencing libraries for TCR beta were prepared with iRepertoire HTBI primers and Arm-PCR of CDR3 regions. TCRdb called the multiplex PCR reads again in MiXCR, with one record for every CDR3 protein. The sample holds about 240,000 distinct CDR3 sequences, over 20% seen once. The sample was peripheral blood mononuclear cells (PBMCs), taken at new diagnosis, from a patient treated with antithyroid drugs. All receptors derive from a female donor with Graves disease.

About this clonotype itself: Only one base separates this from a far larger clonotype, so it likely reflects a read error. The chain is built from TRBV7-8 and TRBJ2-2, with 9 nucleotides matching TRBD2. Per the germline V gene, CDR1 is SGHVS and CDR2 is FQNEAQ. This CDR3 has 16 amino acids. J gave up 7 bases and V 1 base, and 7 bases lay outside the gene matches. The CDR3, as DNA: TGTGCCAGCAGCTTAGGGGCTAGCGGGAAAGGCGGGGAGCTGTTTTTT. It translates to CASSLGASGKGGELFF. Drawing the rest from reference TRBV7-8 and TRBJ2-2, the complete variable domain is GAGVSQSPRYKVAKRGQDVALRCDPISGHVSLFWYQQALGQGPEFLTYFQNEAQLDKSGLPSDRFFAERPEGSVSTLKIQRTQQEDSAVYLCASSLGASGKGGELFFGEGSRLTVL.

The chain combines TRBV2 with TRBJ2-3, with D possibly being TRBD1 (5 bases). CDR3 length: 13 amino acids. The V gene lost 8 bases and the J gene lost 2 bases, with 11 bases spanning the gap. Germline-derived CDR1 and CDR2 are SNHLY and FYNNEI. The CDR3 DNA follows: TGTGCCAGCCGGACACTATTCACAGATACGCAGTATTTT. As protein: CASRTLFTDTQYF.

This clonotype was seen once. A read error is possible here, since a much larger clone lies one base away. The rearrangement uses TRBV20-1 and TRBJ2-3, with 8 bases that match TRBD2. The J call is uncertain, as TRBJ2-5 better fits the DNA end. The germline V gene has CDR1 DFQATT and CDR2 SNEGSKA (reference sequence). The CDR3 is 13 amino acids. CDR3: CSARKGLDETQYF. The CDR3 DNA reads TGCAGTGCTAGAAAGGGACTAGATGAGACCCAGTACTTC.

Concerning this clonotype: This sequence may be a read error, since a much larger clone differs from it by one base. The chain employs TRBV6-2 or TRBV6-3 and TRBJ2-7, with 12 bases that match TRBD2. The V and J ends lost 5 bases and 4 bases, in that order; junction bases with no gene match: 9. The CDR3 extends over 16 amino acids. Germline values: CDR1 MNHEY, CDR2 SVGEGT. In nucleotides, the CDR3 is TGTGCCAGCAGTGAGACTAGCGGGAGCGGGTCGTACGAGCAGTACTTC. Protein sequence: CASSETSGSGSYEQYF.

J is TRBJ2-3 and V is TRBV24-1; D is possibly TRBD2 (5 bases). CDR3 length: 14 residues. Germline V CDR1 and CDR2: KGHDR, SFDVKD. V lost 5 bases to trimming and J lost 3 bases, with 11 bases between them. In DNA, the CDR3 is TGTGCCACCAGTGGCAGCGGCGGGACAGATACGCAGTATTTT. Its protein product is CATSGSGGTDTQYF.

In its sample, this clonotype was seen many times. The chain employs TRBV10-1 and TRBJ2-1; 9 bases are shared with TRBD2. Germline-derived CDR1 and CDR2 are WNHNN and SYGVQD (reference sequence). V was pared by 4 bases and J by 7 bases, with 8 bases of the junction left unmatched. The CDR3 covers 15 residues. DNA of the CDR3: TGCGCCAGCAGTGGCGGCAGCGGGGGGTTGAATGAGCAGTTCTTC. This translates into CASSGGSGGLNEQFF.

This clonotype was seen many times. The J gene is TRBJ2-7, the V gene TRBV18, with TRBD1 matching 7 bases. The CDR3 is 15 residues long. Germline CDR1 KGHSH, CDR2 LQKENI. V shed 2 bases and J 0 bases; nucleotides not matched to a gene: 4. DNA for the CDR3: TGTGCCAGCTCACCAGCAGGGGGATTCTCCTACGAGCAGTACTTC. It translates to CASSPAGGFSYEQYF.

The J gene is TRBJ2-3, the V gene TRBV6-2 or TRBV6-3; D possibly matches TRBD1 or TRBD2 (5 bases each). The CDR3 is 14 amino acids. Germline V CDR1 and CDR2: MNHEY, SVGEGT. V was trimmed by 6 bases and J by 3 bases, leaving 13 bases between them. The CDR3 region is CASSEGRSTDTQYF. CDR3 DNA: TGTGCCAGCAGCGAGGGACGTTCAACAGATACGCAGTATTTT.

This clonotype has just a few counts. Only one base separates this from a far larger clonotype, so it likely reflects a read error. The chain has TRBV20-1 and TRBJ2-1, with D maybe TRBD2 (5 bases). The assigned J gene may be wrong: the sequence end matches TRBJ2-5 better. This CDR3 region has 15 residues. The V gene's germline CDR1 is DFQATT and CDR2 SNEGSKA (reference sequence). CDR3 coding DNA: TGCAGTACTAGAGATGGAAAGGGAGAGGCGGAGACCCAGTACTTC. It codes for CSTRDGKGEAETQYF.